This T cell receptor (beta chain) originates from a study of shared clonotypes between healthy human individuals. An even split of each subset's genomic DNA across several immunoSEQ plates was performed. Sequenced by immunoSEQ multiplex PCR; TCRdb stores in-frame clones only, minus some. This sample yields roughly 570,000 clones, of which 95% to 98% are seen a single time; 0.3% to 0.35% belongs to the top ten. This CDR3 is built from 12 residues. Germline V gene data show CDR1 as MGHDK and CDR2 as SYGVNS. V was trimmed by 4 bases and J by 7 bases, leaving 8 bases between them. Terminally differentiated effector memory CD45RA+ cells were left out of the naive CD8 fraction, which was CD45RO-negative and positively selected for CCR7. The count of this clone is one.

The source of this sequence is a man under 40 in good health. This chain links TRBV25-1 with TRBJ2-1; D unclear. Sequencing was carried out using naive CD8+ T cells sorted from blood. CDR3 loop: CASSVWGNEQFF. CDR3 DNA: TGTGCCAGCAGTGTGTGGGGAAATGAGCAGTTCTTC.